This T cell receptor (beta chain) is drawn from a study of T-cell memory formation after mild COVID-19. On the study more broadly: Across donors, TCR clusters were largely donor specific.

CDR3 length equals 14 residues. Germline assignment: CDR1 SGDLS and CDR2 YYNGEE. Germline trimming cut 3 bases from V and 4 bases from J; bases unmatched to any gene: 4. General study results and limits: Clones shrinking from day 15 to 85 showed even CD4/CD8 mixes; later expanders tilted CD4+. Day 37-peaking second-wave clones had unconfirmed SARS-CoV-2 specificity.

Comments on this clonotype: Its antigen is still unknown.

TCRdb fed the 5' RACE reads into MiXCR, producing one record per CDR3 protein. The sample shows hundreds of thousands of distinct CDR3 sequences, about a fifth of them seen only once. Sequencing used PBMCs or a T cell subset sorted from them (not recorded which). The receptor's source is an adult woman who had mild COVID-19 (a few samples of this study predate the infection). Cell type and time point are not known. The V call is TRBV9, the J call TRBJ1-3, with 7 bases aligning to TRBD1. The CDR3 nucleotides are TGTGCCAGCAGCGCTCCGGGACAGGGAAACACCATATATTTT. Translation gives CASSAPGQGNTIYF.